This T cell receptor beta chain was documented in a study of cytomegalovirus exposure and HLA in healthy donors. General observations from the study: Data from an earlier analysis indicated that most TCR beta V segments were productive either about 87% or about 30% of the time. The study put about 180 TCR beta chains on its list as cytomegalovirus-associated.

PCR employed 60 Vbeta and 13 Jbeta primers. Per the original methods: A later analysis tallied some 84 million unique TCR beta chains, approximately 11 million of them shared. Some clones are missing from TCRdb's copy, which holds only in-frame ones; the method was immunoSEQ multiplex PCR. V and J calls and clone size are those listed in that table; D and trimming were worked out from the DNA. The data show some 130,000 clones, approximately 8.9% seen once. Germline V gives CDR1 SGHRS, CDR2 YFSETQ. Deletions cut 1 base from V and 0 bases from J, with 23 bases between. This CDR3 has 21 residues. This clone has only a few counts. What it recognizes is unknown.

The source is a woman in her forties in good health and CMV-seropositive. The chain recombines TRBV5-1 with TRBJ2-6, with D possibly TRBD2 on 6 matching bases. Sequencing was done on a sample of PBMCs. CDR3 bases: TGCGCCAGCAGCTTGTCAGGAGGGTTACCTTCCCGCGGCTCTGGGGCCAACGTCCTGACTTTC. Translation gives CASSLSGGLPSRGSGANVLTF.